The clone carrying this T cell receptor beta chain has just a few counts. The entry originates in a study of blood T cell repertoires in COVID-19. The wider study: Whether acute or convalescent, the COVID-19 samples came from the United States, Italy and Spain. Sources were T cells, B-cell-depleted T cells, or PBMCs; the material itself was cDNA or gDNA.

Authors' processing steps: Nucleated cell number was recorded as an estimate derived from reference gene primer amplification. Profiled with immunoSEQ multiplex PCR; TCRdb holds only in-frame clones, not every one. For V, J and clone size, that table is used; D and trimming come from the DNA. The sample lists about 85,000 clones, under 90% seen once, with around 12% in the top ten. The sequenced material came from peripheral blood. The clonotype comes from a human donor in a cohort sampled during active COVID-19.

This CDR3 is CASSSTGAYGYTF. The CDR3 DNA reads as TGCGCCAGCAGCTCGACAGGAGCCTATGGCTACACCTTC. The chain combines TRBV5-1 with TRBJ1-2; D is possibly TRBD1 (6 bases). The germline V and J ends were trimmed by 3 bases and 4 bases, with 10 bases remaining between them. The CDR3 runs 13 residues. From germline, CDR1 is SGHRS and CDR2 YFSETQ.